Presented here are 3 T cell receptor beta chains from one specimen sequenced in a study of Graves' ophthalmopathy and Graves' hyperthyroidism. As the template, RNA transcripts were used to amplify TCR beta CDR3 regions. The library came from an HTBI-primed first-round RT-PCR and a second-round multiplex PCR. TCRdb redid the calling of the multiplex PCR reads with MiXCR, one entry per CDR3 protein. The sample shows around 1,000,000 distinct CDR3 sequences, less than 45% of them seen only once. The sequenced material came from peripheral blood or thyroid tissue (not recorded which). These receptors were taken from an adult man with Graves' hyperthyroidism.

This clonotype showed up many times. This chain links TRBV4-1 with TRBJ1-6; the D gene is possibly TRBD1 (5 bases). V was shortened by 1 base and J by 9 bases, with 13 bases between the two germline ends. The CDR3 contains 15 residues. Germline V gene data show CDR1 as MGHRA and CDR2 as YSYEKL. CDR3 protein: CASSQGFAGFSPLHF. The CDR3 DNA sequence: TGCGCCAGCAGCCAAGGGTTTGCAGGGTTTTCACCCCTCCACTTT.

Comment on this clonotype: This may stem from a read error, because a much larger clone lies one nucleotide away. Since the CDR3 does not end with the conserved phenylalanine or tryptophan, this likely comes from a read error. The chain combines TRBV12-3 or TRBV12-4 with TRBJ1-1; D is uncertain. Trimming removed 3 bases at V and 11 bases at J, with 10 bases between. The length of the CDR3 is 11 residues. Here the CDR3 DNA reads TGTGCCAGCAGTTTTCAGGACGCTGCTTTCTAT. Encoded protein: CASSFQDAAFY.

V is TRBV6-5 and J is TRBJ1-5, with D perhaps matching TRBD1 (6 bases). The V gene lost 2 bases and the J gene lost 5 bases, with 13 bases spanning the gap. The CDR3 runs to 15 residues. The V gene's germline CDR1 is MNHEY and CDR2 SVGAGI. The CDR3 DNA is TGTGCCAGCAGTTACCGTTGGGGGGCATATCAGCCCCAGCATTTT. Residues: CASSYRWGAYQPQHF.